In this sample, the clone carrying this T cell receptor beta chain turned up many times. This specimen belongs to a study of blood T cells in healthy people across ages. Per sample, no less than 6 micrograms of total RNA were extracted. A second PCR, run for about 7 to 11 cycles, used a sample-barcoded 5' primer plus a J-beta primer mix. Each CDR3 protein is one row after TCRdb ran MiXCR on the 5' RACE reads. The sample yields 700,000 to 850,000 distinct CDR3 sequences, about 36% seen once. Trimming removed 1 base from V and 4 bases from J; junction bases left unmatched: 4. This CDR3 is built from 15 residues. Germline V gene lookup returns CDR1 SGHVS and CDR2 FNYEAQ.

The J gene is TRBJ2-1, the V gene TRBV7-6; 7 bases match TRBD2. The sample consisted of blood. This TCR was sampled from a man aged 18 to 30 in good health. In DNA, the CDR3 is TGTGCCAGCAGCTTAGTCAGCGGGGTTTACAATGAGCAGTTCTTC. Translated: CASSLVSGVYNEQFF.